There are many counts of the clone carrying this TCR beta chain. The antigen remains undetermined. It was by 5'RACE with 10-nucleotide random UMIs that the cDNA was made. TCRdb used MiXCR to reprocess the 5' RACE reads, holding one entry per CDR3 protein. The sample contains approximately 30,000 distinct CDR3 sequences, 21% of which appear only once. The data originate from a study of neurological immune-mediated disorders. Study results and limitations: TCR-beta repertoires seemed private in all groups, with no expanded CDR3 amino acid sequences shared.

The CDR3 totals 11 residues. CDR1 and CDR2 (germline): SGHTA, FQGNSA. V was shortened by 1 base and J by 12 bases, with 7 bases between the two germline ends. Input material: PBMCs. The clonotype comes from a woman aged 60 to 75 in good health. The rearrangement links TRBV7-2 to TRBJ2-1, with D uncertain. The CDR3 DNA sequence: TGTGCCAGCAGCTTAGGGAGCACGCAGTTCTTC. This sequence encodes CASSLGSTQFF.